The 6 T cell receptor beta chains below all came from one sample that was sequenced in a study of identifying expanded T cells in peripheral blood. Sequencing used immunoSEQ multiplex PCR; TCRdb keeps in-frame clones, though not all of them. The data hold about 89,000 clones, with 75% to 90% observed a single time. Sequences were obtained from blood. These receptors were taken from a person aged 18 to 70 in good health.

The DNA for the CDR3 is TGCGCCAGCAGCCCCGAACAGGGGGTGAACACTGAAGCTTTCTTT. Translated: CASSPEQGVNTEAFF. The chain couples TRBV5-1 to TRBJ1-1; 8 bases fit TRBD1. The CDR3 is made up of 15 amino acids. The V gene end was trimmed by 4 bases and the J gene end by 0 bases; junction bases not matched to a gene: 5. Germline V gives CDR1 SGHRS, CDR2 YFSETQ.

The chain employs TRBV15 and TRBJ1-3; D may be TRBD1 (5 bases). V lost 3 bases and J lost 2, with 14 bases in between. The CDR3 covers 16 residues. The germline V gene encodes CDR1 LNHNV and CDR2 YYDKDF (reference sequence). The CDR3 DNA sequence: TGTGCCACCAGCAGTCTTGGGGCACTGGCTGGAAACACCATATATTTT. It is translated as CATSSLGALAGNTIYF.

V gene TRBV7-3 combines with J gene TRBJ1-4; D perhaps matches TRBD1 (5 bases). V lost 8 bases, J lost 4 bases, and 17 bases lay in between. The CDR3 runs to 15 residues. CDR1 is SGHTA, CDR2 FQGTGA, per germline. CDR3 sequence (DNA): TGTGCCAGCGCCCTCGGGACTGCTCATAATGAAAAACTGTTTTTT. Translation: CASALGTAHNEKLFF. The whole variable domain, remainder taken from reference TRBV7-3 and TRBJ1-4, is GAGVSQTPSNKVTEKGKYVELRCDPISGHTALYWYRQSLGQGPEFLIYFQGTGAADDSGLPNDRFFAVRPEGSVSTLKIQRTERGDSAVYLCASALGTAHNEKLFFGSGTQLSVL.

This chain links TRBV7-9 with TRBJ2-2; weak D call: TRBD1 (7 bases). In germline, CDR1 is SEHNR, CDR2 FQNEAQ (reference sequence). Trimming took 8 bases from V and 2 from J, leaving 18 bases between them. This CDR3 is 16 amino acids long. CDR3 sequence (DNA): TGTGCCAGCCGCGAGGAGGGGGCGTTAAACACCGGGGAGCTGTTTTTT. This sequence encodes CASREEGALNTGELFF. The entire variable domain, with the rest obtained from reference TRBV7-9 and TRBJ2-2, is as follows: DTGVSQNPRHKITKRGQNVTFRCDPISEHNRLYWYRQTLGQGPEFLTYFQNEAQLEKSRLLSDRFSAERPKGSFSTLEIQRTEQGDSAMYLCASREEGALNTGELFFGEGSRLTVL.

The gene calls are TRBV5-4 and TRBJ2-1; perhaps TRBD1 as D (6 bases). The V and J ends lost 1 base and 8 bases respectively, with 13 bases between them. The CDR3 has 14 residues. Germline V gene sequence: CDR1 SGHNT, CDR2 YYREEE (reference sequence). Here the CDR3 DNA reads TGTGCCAGCAGCTTGTCGACAGGCGGTTATGAGCAGTTCTTC. It codes for CASSLSTGGYEQFF.

V gene TRBV29-1 combines with J gene TRBJ1-4; D is ambiguous. Germline CDR1 reads SQVTM; CDR2 reads ANQGSEA. The CDR3 is 13 residues long. The V end lost 7 bases, the J end lost 0 bases, and 9 bases lay between the germline ends. CDR3 amino acids: CSAKEPTNEKLFF. The DNA of the CDR3 is TGCAGCGCGAAGGAGCCAACTAATGAAAAACTGTTTTTT.